What follows is one T cell receptor (beta chain) and its context. The data are from a study of cytotoxic CD8 clonotypes in ibrutinib-treated CLL. Sequencing used immunoSEQ multiplex PCR; TCRdb keeps in-frame clones, though not all of them. Among 130,000 or so clones listed, approximately 77% were seen once. The CDR3 has 14 residues. V was pared by 2 bases and J by 3 bases, with 1 base of the junction left unmatched. The germline gives CDR1 MNHEY, CDR2 SVGAGI. The material was PBMCs, obtained after 12 months of ibrutinib treatment. V and J are TRBV6-5 and TRBJ2-4; 7 bases align to TRBD1. The receptor's source is a human donor with chronic lymphocytic leukemia. As DNA, the CDR3 is TGTGCCAGCAGTTACGGGACAGTCAAAAACATTCAGTACTTC. This codes for CASSYGTVKNIQYF.